This T cell receptor (beta chain) was sequenced for a study of blood T cell repertoires in COVID-19. Study context: T cells, B-cell-depleted T cells, or PBMCs supplied cDNA or gDNA.

The trim removed 4 bases at V and 0 bases at J, leaving 2 bases unmatched. Germline values: CDR1 LGHNT, CDR2 FRNRAP. CDR3 length: 16 amino acids. The cohort comprised adults aged about 18 to 100 years residing in 20 to 30 US areas. Cohort assignment relied on participant-reported clinical history. Recovered status applied to Cohort 3 donors who had two consecutive negative PCRs. It also applied to those with clearance or with symptom resolution. The table came from immunoSEQ multiplex PCR; TCRdb's copy has only in-frame clones and leaves some out. The table records around 150,000 clones, approximately 88% of them present only once.

Sequenced input: PBMCs or T cells enriched from blood (not recorded which). The rearrangement joins TRBV12-5 to TRBJ1-4, with 10 bases aligning to TRBD1. The receptor was derived from an older woman who had recovered from COVID-19. The CDR3 loop is CASGSGQGTTNEKLFF. CDR3 DNA sequence: TGTGCTAGTGGTTCGGGACAGGGGACAACTAATGAAAAACTGTTTTTT.